This paragraph covers one T cell receptor beta chain sequence. Its antigen remains unknown. The sample comes from a study of Graves' ophthalmopathy and Graves' hyperthyroidism. Whole-study results and caveats: As the model predicted ophthalmopathy progression, it achieved a sensitivity of less than 71% and a specificity of around 76%.

Amplification from RNA transcripts yielded the TCR beta CDR3 regions. HTBI primers served in a first-round RT-PCR, which a second-round multiplex PCR followed. TCRdb processed the multiplex PCR reads anew with MiXCR; each CDR3 protein has one entry. The sample includes about 390,000 distinct CDR3 sequences, 17% of them seen just once. Trimming took 6 bases from V and 2 from J; bases not matched to a gene: 7. Looked up from germline, CDR1 is MNHNS and CDR2 is SASEGT. This CDR3 is 16 amino acids long. V gene TRBV6-1 combines with J gene TRBJ2-5; 12 bases fit TRBD2. The specimen was peripheral blood. The sequence derives from an adult woman with stable Graves' hyperthyroidism. CDR3 protein: CASRGLAGLRQETQYF. DNA of the CDR3: TGTGCCAGCAGGGGACTAGCGGGTCTACGGCAAGAGACCCAGTACTTC.